The T cell receptor (beta chain) under discussion was sequenced for a study of vaccination and CD4 T cells after COVID-19 (dated by TCRdb to 2021 to 2024). In terms of the full investigation: Every convalescent patient had a positive nasal swab PCR test for SARS-CoV-2, with mild disease in several patients and severe disease in one. The convalescent cohort comprised six males and four females, including two Hispanic individuals, seven Caucasians, two Asians and one multiracial person. Participants received two doses of either the Pfizer-BioNTech BNT162b2 vaccine (n=8) or the Moderna mRNA-1273 vaccine (n=2). Post-COVID blood samples from convalescent patients were collected a median of about 100 days after diagnosis, with a range of roughly 35 to 161 days. Post-vaccine blood samples were taken a median of about 72 days after the second vaccine dose, with a range of roughly 14 to 250 days. Three convalescent patients were sampled both early after vaccination (day 14) and late after vaccination (days 161 to 241). For stimulating the cultures, overlapping spike peptide pools were used, derived from SARS-CoV-2 as well as from the common cold coronaviruses HCoV-NL63, HCoV-OC43 and HCoV-229E. Control cultures used a CEFX viral epitope pool as positive control, an HIV-1 Nef peptide pool as negative control, or no peptide. The spike-specific CD4+ TCR repertoire was compared before and after mRNA vaccination in under 11 COVID-19 convalescent patients and a handful of infection-naive healthy vaccine recipients. Overall study outcomes, separate from this receptor: Nearly all vaccine-specific clones in convalescent patients (304 of 307) were mono-reactive for SARS-CoV-2 spike rather than cross-reactive with common cold coronaviruses. An increase in the median number of SARS-CoV-2-reactive clonotypes from 21 after infection to 38 after vaccination was observed, but the change was not found to be significant. Relatively few convalescent patients were included in the study, and early timepoints after natural infection were not analyzed. In convalescent patients, a median around 90% of post-vaccine SARS-CoV-2-reactive clones were detected only after vaccination, suggesting vaccine-specific priming.

Library construction relied on PCR. DNA from cultured CD4+ T cells underwent TCR sequencing with the Oncomine TCR Beta short-read assay at the Johns Hopkins FTIC core. The QIAamp micro DNA kit was used to extract genomic DNA from the cultured CD4+ T cells. Oncomine TCR Beta libraries from cultured CD4+ T cells were pooled with unique dual indexes and sequenced on an Illumina iSeq 100. The published analysis was carried out like this. Non-productive sequences were filtered out, and CDR3s that did not start with C, did not end with F or W, or were shorter than 7 amino acids were discarded. Antigen-specific clonotypes were identified with the MANAFEST web application by comparing peptide-stimulated wells with reference and other culture wells. To be called positive, a clone needed an FDR below 0.05, an odds ratio above 5, and a productive frequency above 0.1% in at least two of three replicate wells. Clonotypes that were significantly expanded in both SARS-CoV-2 spike wells and at least one common cold coronavirus spike condition were defined as cross-reactive. Levenshtein distances (stringdist) and unrooted phylogenetic trees (ape) in R version 3.6.1 were used to assess CDR3 homology. TCRdb trimmed the raw reads at Q25, called clones with MiXCR and kept productive beta chains. One record per CDR3 amino acid sequence lists the most common genes and DNA. TCRdb, rather than the study authors, made the V and J calls. For this sample the table gives approximately 17,000 distinct CDR3 sequences, of which about half were detected only once. The top ten clonotypes cover 16% of the sample.

The sample's time point label, decoded: late sampling 161 to 241 days after vaccination in a few convalescent patients. The sample's treatment or condition, from its label and the paper: 10-day PBMC culture with coronavirus spike peptide pools or control peptides (ViraFEST assay). The ViraFEST assay was used in the study, in which antigen-specific T cells were expanded with peptide pools and expanded clonotypes were subsequently identified by TCR sequencing. The positive SARS-CoV-2 PCR tests of the convalescent patients were dated from March to December 2020, before the Alpha, Beta and Delta variants emerged in the United States. Each well held fewer than 2.5 million PBMCs cultured with around 10 ug/ml peptide pools in IMDM containing roughly 5% human AB serum and 9.5 to 10 IU/ml IL-2. Half of the culture medium was replaced with fresh IL-2-containing medium on days 3 and 7. After less than 12 days of culture, CD4+ T cells were isolated by negative selection using the EasySep CD4+ T cell isolation kit. Ficoll-Paque Plus gradient centrifugation was used to isolate PBMCs from whole blood, and the isolated PBMCs were then either used fresh or cryopreserved at -140C. In general, triplicate wells were set up for every culture condition.

This clonotype was counted a few times. Its antigen remains undetermined. Per-nucleotide qualities are absent, and no much larger clonotype sits a single base away. The CDR3 numbers 11 residues from cysteine through phenylalanine. Only the CDR3 part of the read is kept: 33 bases, read in frame from the first base. CDR1 and CDR2 are read off the germline V gene (reference sequence) as DFQATT and SNEGSKA. V is pared back by 5 bases and J by 7 bases, with 10 bases lying between the germline termini. The rearrangement combines TRBV20-1 with TRBJ2-3, with an unclear D gene assignment. The TCR was taken from a human donor who had recovered from COVID-19. This sample comprised CD4+ T cells from blood, cultured in vitro, obtained about 7 months after SARS-CoV-2 vaccination. The bases read TGCAGTGCTGACCCGAGGCATACGCAGTATTTT. Protein translation: CSADPRHTQYF.